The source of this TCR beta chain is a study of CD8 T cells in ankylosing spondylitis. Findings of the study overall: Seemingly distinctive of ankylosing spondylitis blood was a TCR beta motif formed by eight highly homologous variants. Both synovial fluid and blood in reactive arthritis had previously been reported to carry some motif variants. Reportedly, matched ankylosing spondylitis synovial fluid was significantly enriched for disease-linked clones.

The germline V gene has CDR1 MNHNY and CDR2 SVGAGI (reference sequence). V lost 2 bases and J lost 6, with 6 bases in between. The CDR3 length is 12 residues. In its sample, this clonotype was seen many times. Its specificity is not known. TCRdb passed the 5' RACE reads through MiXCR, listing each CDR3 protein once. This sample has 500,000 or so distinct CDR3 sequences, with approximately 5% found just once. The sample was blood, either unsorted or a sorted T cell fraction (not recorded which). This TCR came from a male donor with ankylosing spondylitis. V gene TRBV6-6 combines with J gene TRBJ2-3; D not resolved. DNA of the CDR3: TGTGCCAGCAGTTACACGACGGATACGCAGTATTTT. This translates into CASSYTTDTQYF.